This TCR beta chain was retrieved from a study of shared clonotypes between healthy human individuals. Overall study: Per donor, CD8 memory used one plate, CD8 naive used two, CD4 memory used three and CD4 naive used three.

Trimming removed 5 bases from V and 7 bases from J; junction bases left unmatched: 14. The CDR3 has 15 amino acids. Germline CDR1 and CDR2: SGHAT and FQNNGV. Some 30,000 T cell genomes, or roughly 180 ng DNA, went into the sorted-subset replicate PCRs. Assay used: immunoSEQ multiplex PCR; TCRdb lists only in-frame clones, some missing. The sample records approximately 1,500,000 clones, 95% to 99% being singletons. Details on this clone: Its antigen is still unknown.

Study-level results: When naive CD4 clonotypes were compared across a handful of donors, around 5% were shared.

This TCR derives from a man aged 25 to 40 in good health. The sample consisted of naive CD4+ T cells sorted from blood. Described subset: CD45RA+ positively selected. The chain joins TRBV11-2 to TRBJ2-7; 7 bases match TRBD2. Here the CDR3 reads CASSPLTGLLKEQYF. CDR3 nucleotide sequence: TGTGCCAGCAGCCCCCTGACGGGACTACTCAAAGAGCAGTACTTC.